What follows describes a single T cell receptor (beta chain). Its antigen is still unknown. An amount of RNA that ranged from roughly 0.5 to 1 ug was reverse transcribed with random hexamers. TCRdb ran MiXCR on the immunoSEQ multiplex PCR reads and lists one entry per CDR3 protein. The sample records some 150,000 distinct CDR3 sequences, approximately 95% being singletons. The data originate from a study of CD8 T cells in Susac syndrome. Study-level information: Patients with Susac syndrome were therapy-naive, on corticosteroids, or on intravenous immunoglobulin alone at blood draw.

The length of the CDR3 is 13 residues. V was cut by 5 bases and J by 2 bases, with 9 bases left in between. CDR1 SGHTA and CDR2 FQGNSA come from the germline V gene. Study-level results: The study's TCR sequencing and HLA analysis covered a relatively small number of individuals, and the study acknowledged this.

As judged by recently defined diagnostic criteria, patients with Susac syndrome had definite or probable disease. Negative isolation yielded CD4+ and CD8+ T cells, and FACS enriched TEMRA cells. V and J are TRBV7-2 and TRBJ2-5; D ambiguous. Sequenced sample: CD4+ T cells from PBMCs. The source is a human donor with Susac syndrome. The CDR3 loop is CASSDLAQETQYF. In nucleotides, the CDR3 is TGTGCCAGCAGCGACCTCGCTCAAGAGACCCAGTACTTC.